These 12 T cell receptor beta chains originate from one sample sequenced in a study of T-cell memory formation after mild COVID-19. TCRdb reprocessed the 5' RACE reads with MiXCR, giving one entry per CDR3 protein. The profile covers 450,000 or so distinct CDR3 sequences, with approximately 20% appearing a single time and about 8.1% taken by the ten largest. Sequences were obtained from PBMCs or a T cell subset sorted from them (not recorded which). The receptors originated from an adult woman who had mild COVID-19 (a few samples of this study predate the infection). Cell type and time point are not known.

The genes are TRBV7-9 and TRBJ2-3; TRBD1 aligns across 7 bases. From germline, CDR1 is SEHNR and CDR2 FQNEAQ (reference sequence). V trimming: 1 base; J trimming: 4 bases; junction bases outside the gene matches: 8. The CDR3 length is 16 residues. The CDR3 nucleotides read TGTGCCAGCAGCTTAGAAGACAGGGTAGCTCCAGATACGCAGTATTTT. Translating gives CASSLEDRVAPDTQYF.

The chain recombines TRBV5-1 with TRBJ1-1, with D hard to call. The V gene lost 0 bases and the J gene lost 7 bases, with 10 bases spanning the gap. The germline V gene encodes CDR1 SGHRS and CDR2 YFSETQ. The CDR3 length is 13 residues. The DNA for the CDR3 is TGCGCCAGCAGCTTGGCCCCGGAAAGTGAAGCTTTCTTT. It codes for CASSLAPESEAFF.

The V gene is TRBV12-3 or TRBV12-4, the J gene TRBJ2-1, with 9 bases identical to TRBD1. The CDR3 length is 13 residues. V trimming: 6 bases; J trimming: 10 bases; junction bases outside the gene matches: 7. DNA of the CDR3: TGTGCCAGCAGCCCGGGACAGGGATGGGAGCAGTTCTTC. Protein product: CASSPGQGWEQFF.

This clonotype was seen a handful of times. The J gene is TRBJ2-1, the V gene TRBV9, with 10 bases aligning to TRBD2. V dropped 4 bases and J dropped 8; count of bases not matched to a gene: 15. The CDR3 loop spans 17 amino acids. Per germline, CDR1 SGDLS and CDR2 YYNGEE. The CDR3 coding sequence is TGTGCCAGCAGCTCCGATCCTGGGCTAGCGGGAGCCGATGAGCAGTTCTTC. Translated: CASSSDPGLAGADEQFF.

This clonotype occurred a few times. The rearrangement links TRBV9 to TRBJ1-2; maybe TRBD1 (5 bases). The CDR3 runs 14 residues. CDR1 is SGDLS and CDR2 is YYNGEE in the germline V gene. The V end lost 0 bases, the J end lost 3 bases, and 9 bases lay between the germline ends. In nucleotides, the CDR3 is TGTGCCAGCAGCGTAGAGGGGCCCCACTATGGCTACACCTTC. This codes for CASSVEGPHYGYTF.

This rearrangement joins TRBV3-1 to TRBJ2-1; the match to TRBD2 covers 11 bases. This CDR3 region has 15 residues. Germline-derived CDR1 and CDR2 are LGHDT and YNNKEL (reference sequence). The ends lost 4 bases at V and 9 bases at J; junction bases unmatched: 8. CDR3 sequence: CASSPLSGGAFEQFF. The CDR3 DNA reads TGTGCCAGCAGCCCTCTTAGCGGGGGGGCCTTTGAGCAGTTCTTC.

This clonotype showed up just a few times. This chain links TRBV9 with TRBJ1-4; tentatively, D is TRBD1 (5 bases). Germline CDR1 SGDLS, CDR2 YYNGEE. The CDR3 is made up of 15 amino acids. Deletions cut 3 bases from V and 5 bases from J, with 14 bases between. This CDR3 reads CASSASGAGNEKLFF. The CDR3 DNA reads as TGTGCCAGCAGCGCCTCCGGGGCAGGGAATGAAAAACTGTTTTTT.

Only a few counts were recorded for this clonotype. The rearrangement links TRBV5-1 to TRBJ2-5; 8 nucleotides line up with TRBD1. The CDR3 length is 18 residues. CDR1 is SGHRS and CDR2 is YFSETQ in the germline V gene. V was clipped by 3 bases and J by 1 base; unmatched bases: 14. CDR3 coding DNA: TGCGCCAGCAGCTCTCGACAGGGGCGACCCTCTATCCAAGAGACCCAGTACTTC. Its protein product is CASSSRQGRPSIQETQYF.

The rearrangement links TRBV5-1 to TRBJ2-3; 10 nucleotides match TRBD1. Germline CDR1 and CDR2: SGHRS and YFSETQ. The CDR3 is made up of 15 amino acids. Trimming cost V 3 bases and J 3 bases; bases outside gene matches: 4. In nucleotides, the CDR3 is TGCGCCAGCAGCTCAGGGACAGGGGCTACAGATACGCAGTATTTT. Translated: CASSSGTGATDTQYF.

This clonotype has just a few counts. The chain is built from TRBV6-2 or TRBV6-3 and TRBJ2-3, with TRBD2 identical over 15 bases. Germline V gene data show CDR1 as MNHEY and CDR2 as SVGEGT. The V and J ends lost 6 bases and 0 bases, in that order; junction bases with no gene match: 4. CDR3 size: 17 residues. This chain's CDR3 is CASSWTSGGGSTDTQYF. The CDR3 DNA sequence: TGTGCCAGCAGCTGGACTAGCGGGGGGGGGAGCACAGATACGCAGTATTTT.

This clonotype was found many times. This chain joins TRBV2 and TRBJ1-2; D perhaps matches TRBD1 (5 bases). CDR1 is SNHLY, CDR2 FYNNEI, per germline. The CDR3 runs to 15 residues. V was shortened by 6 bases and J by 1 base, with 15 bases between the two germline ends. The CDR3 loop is CASRQASALNYGYTF. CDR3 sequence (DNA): TGTGCCAGCAGACAGGCCTCGGCTCTTAACTATGGCTACACCTTC.

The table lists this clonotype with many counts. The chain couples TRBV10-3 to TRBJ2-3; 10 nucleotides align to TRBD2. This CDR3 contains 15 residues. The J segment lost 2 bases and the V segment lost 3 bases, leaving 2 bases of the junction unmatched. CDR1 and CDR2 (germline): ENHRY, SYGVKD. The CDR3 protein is CAISDSGRNTDTQYF. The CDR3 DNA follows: TGTGCCATCAGTGATAGCGGGAGGAACACAGATACGCAGTATTTT.